The rows below give T cell receptor beta chains drawn from one sample of a study of PD-L1 blockade in urothelial cancer. Profiling relied on immunoSEQ multiplex PCR, and the TCRdb table lists in-frame clones only, not all of them. The sample contains 50,000 or so clones, almost 85% of which appear only once. Material: PBMCs, obtained around atezolizumab (anti-PD-L1) treatment. Source of these receptors: a man between 70 and 80 years old with urothelial cancer. Each CDR3 is given with its conserved first and last residue. The D gene is left open where the match is weak. Expanded clones are given a class, and other clones once, few, many or no size at all.

D	V	size	J	CDR3	DNA
NA	TRBV9	NA	TRBJ1-4	CASSFSAGAGEKLFF	TGTGCCAGCAGCTTCAGTGCTGGGGCGGGGGAAAAACTGTTTTTT
NA	TRBV5-4	NA	TRBJ2-5	CASSLDPGGQETQYF	TGTGCCAGCAGCTTGGATCCCGGGGGCCAAGAGACCCAGTACTTC
NA	TRBV7-6	NA	TRBJ2-1	CASSLAASGSYNEQFF	TGTGCCAGCAGCCTCGCAGCGAGTGGGTCCTACAATGAGCAGTTCTTC
NA	TRBV27	NA	TRBJ1-1	CASSFGGGRVTEAFF	TGTGCCAGCAGTTTCGGCGGGGGTAGAGTCACTGAAGCTTTCTTT
NA	TRBV18	NA	TRBJ2-5	CASSPMSRPETQYF	TGTGCCAGCTCACCAATGAGCCGCCCAGAGACCCAGTACTTC
NA	TRBV19	NA	TRBJ2-2	CASSIDAGELFF	TGTGCCAGTAGTATAGACGCCGGGGAGCTGTTTTTT
TRBD1	TRBV7-2	NA	TRBJ1-2	CASSLNRGLQAGYTF	TGTGCCAGCAGCTTAAACAGGGGCCTCCAGGCTGGCTACACCTTC
TRBD1	TRBV5-4	few	TRBJ2-7	CASSYRDRGNEQYF	TGTGCCAGCAGCTACCGGGACAGGGGTAACGAGCAGTACTTC
NA	TRBV5-1	NA	TRBJ2-7	CASSLANEQYF	TGCGCCAGCAGCTTGGCCAACGAGCAGTACTTC
NA	TRBV10-3	NA	TRBJ2-2	CAISTGRANTGELFF	TGTGCCATCAGCACAGGGAGAGCGAACACCGGGGAGCTGTTTTTT
NA	TRBV5-4	NA	TRBJ1-2	CASSLVGLLYGYTF	TGTGCCAGCAGCTTGGTTGGACTTCTCTATGGCTACACCTTC
NA	TRBV19	NA	TRBJ1-2	CASSSRTDLGYGYTF	TGTGCCAGTAGTTCACGGACAGACCTTGGCTATGGCTACACCTTC
TRBD2	TRBV5-1	NA	TRBJ2-3	CASSPLLAGGPVLDTQYF	TGCGCCAGCAGCCCTTTGCTAGCGGGAGGGCCTGTGTTGGATACGCAGTATTTT
TRBD2	TRBV7-9	NA	TRBJ2-3	CASSRPVGLAGGADTQYF	TGTGCCAGCAGCCGCCCTGTTGGACTAGCGGGGGGGGCAGATACGCAGTATTTT
NA	TRBV5-1	NA	TRBJ1-1	CASSLALGRGSTEAFF	TGCGCCAGCAGCTTGGCTTTAGGGCGGGGTAGCACTGAAGCTTTCTTT
NA	TRBV7-9	NA	TRBJ2-7	CASSLSGGYEQYF	TGTGCCAGCAGCTTGAGCGGAGGCTACGAGCAGTACTTC
TRBD2	TRBV5-4	NA	TRBJ2-3	CASRQAGRTDTQYF	TGTGCCAGCAGACAAGCGGGACGCACAGATACGCAGTATTTT
TRBD1	TRBV19	NA	TRBJ2-5	CASSIGTVNTGGGETQYF	TGTGCCAGTAGTATTGGGACCGTAAACACAGGGGGCGGGGAGACCCAGTACTTC
TRBD2	TRBV5-5	NA	TRBJ2-7	CASSSRLAGAIYEQYF	TGTGCCAGCAGCTCCCGACTAGCGGGAGCTATCTACGAGCAGTACTTC
NA	TRBV27	NA	TRBJ2-5	CASSLRETQYF	TGTGCCAGCAGTTTGAGGGAGACCCAGTACTTC
TRBD2	TRBV11-3	NA	TRBJ2-3	CASSFGGADTQYF	TGTGCCAGCAGCTTTGGGGGGGCAGATACGCAGTATTTT
NA	TRBV7-2	NA	TRBJ2-2	CASSLSGANTGELFF	TGTGCCAGCAGCTTATCAGGGGCGAACACCGGGGAGCTGTTTTTT
NA	TRBV6-1	NA	TRBJ2-1	CASSEAGESYNEQFF	TGTGCCAGCAGTGAAGCAGGGGAATCCTACAATGAGCAGTTCTTC
NA	TRBV5-1	NA	TRBJ2-3	CASSTWDFRRDTQYF	TGCGCCAGCAGCACGTGGGACTTCCGGCGAGATACGCAGTATTTT
NA	TRBV9	NA	TRBJ2-7	CASSLRELAPYEQYF	TGTGCCAGCAGCTTGAGGGAACTCGCGCCCTACGAGCAGTACTTC
TRBD1	TRBV19	NA	TRBJ2-3	CASRNLRDRGDTQYF	TGTGCCAGTCGAAACCTCCGGGACAGGGGAGATACGCAGTATTTT
TRBD2	TRBV7-8	NA	TRBJ2-1	CASSLWSGRSSYNEQFF	TGTGCCAGCAGCCTGTGGAGCGGGAGGAGCTCCTACAATGAGCAGTTCTTC
NA	TRBV28	few	TRBJ2-7	CASSLGGREQYF	TGTGCCAGCAGTTTAGGGGGCCGCGAGCAGTACTTC
TRBD2	TRBV6-5	NA	TRBJ2-3	CASQGLAGVDTQYF	TGTGCCAGCCAGGGACTAGCGGGAGTGGATACGCAGTATTTT
NA	TRBV2	NA	TRBJ2-5	CASSGGPQETQYF	TGTGCCAGCAGTGGCGGGCCCCAAGAGACCCAGTACTTC
TRBD1	TRBV30	NA	TRBJ2-4	CAWSLDRAIQYF	TGTGCCTGGAGTCTCGACAGGGCAATTCAGTACTTC
NA	TRBV28	once	TRBJ2-1	CASSFPAGFQNEQFF	TGTGCCAGCAGTTTTCCGGCAGGCTTTCAAAATGAGCAGTTCTTC